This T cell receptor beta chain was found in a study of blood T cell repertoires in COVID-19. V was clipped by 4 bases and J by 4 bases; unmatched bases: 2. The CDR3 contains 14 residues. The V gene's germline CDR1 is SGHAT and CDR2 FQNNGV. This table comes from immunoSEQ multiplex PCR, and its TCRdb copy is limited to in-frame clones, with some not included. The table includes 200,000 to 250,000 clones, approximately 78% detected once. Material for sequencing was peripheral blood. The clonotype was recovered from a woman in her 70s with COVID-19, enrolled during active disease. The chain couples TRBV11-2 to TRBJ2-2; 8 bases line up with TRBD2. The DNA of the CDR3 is TGTGCCAGCAGCTCGGGGGGGAGCACCGGGGAGCTGTTTTTT. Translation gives CASSSGGSTGELFF. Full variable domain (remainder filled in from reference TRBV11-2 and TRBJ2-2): EAGVAQSPRYKIIEKRQSVAFWCNPISGHATLYWYQQILGQGPKLLIQFQNNGVVDDSQLPKDRFSAERLKGVDSTLKIQPAKLEDSAVYLCASSSGGSTGELFFGEGSRLTVL.